These 7 T cell receptor beta chains were sequenced from one sample in a study of graft-versus-host responses after intestinal transplantation. Profiling relied on immunoSEQ multiplex PCR, and the TCRdb table lists in-frame clones only, not all of them. Of around 38,000 clones in the sample, roughly 80% were seen once. The starting material was PBMCs, obtained around 1,000 days after transplant. The receptors stem from a human patient who received an intestinal transplant, so some T cells may come from the graft donor.

The chain employs TRBV10-3 and TRBJ2-5, with 8 bases aligning to TRBD2. V lost 4 bases to trimming and J lost 6 bases; unmatched junction nucleotides: 7. The CDR3 is 14 amino acids. Germline CDR1 reads ENHRY; CDR2 reads SYGVKD. The CDR3 loop is CAISGSGGEKTQYF. In DNA form, the CDR3 reads TGTGCCATCAGTGGGTCCGGGGGGGAAAAGACCCAGTACTTC.

The chain couples TRBV5-1 to TRBJ2-7, with 7 bases fitting TRBD1. Germline CDR1 SGHRS, CDR2 YFSETQ. With V trimmed by 4 bases and J by 3 bases, 10 bases remained unmatched. The CDR3 spans 15 residues. CDR3 sequence (DNA): TGCGCCAGCAGCGACGGACAGGCGCGAGTCTACGAGCAGTACTTC. It encodes CASSDGQARVYEQYF.

The chain is built from TRBV6-1 and TRBJ1-1; the D is unclear. CDR1 and CDR2 (germline): MNHNS, SASEGT. Trimming pared 7 bases from V and 1 base from J, leaving 10 bases between. CDR3 length: 13 residues. The CDR3 reads CASKGTENTEAFF. The CDR3 DNA reads TGTGCCAGCAAAGGTACGGAGAACACTGAAGCTTTCTTT.

This rearrangement joins TRBV6-1 to TRBJ2-7; tentative D call: TRBD1 (5 bases). V dropped 3 bases and J dropped 6 bases, with 15 bases sitting between them. The CDR3 runs to 14 residues. Per the germline V gene, CDR1 is MNHNS and CDR2 is SASEGT. CDR3 bases: TGTGCCAGCAGTGAGGGGCTGTCGATGAGCGAGCAGTACTTC. Translated, it gives CASSEGLSMSEQYF.

The genes are TRBV5-5 and TRBJ2-5, with D maybe TRBD2 (6 bases). The V gene lost 1 base and the J gene lost 5 bases, with 15 bases spanning the gap. The CDR3 contains 15 residues. Germline values: CDR1 SGHKS, CDR2 YYEKEE (reference sequence). CDR3 in amino acids: CASSLWDLEEETQYF. CDR3 nucleotides: TGTGCCAGCAGCTTGTGGGACTTAGAGGAGGAGACCCAGTACTTC.

The chain joins TRBV7-3 to TRBJ2-3, with TRBD2 as a possible D gene (6 bases). V lost 1 base to trimming and J lost 4 bases, with 9 bases between them. The germline gives CDR1 SGHTA, CDR2 FQGTGA. This CDR3 has 14 residues. The CDR3 DNA reads TGTGCCAGCAGCTTAAGGCGGGACGCAGATACGCAGTATTTT. The encoded protein is CASSLRRDADTQYF.

The V and J genes are TRBV6-6 and TRBJ1-1; a possible D gene is TRBD1 (5 bases). Germline values: CDR1 MNHNY, CDR2 SVGAGI (reference sequence). Between the trimmed V and J ends, which lost 2 bases and 1 base, there was a span of 5 bases. CDR3 length equals 13 residues. In DNA form, the CDR3 reads TGTGCCAGCAGTTACGGACAGAACACTGAAGCTTTCTTT. It is translated as CASSYGQNTEAFF.